This record concerns one T cell receptor (beta chain) sequence. Its antigen is currently not known. Base qualities were left out, and no much larger clone turns up one base away. The trial excluded patients who had a history of autoimmune disease or were on systemic immunosuppression. Peripheral blood for TCR sequencing was drawn from every dose cohort at baseline, at cycle 4 day 1 and at cycle 7 day 1. The samples were drawn from a first-in-human, open-label, multicenter phase I dose-escalation trial of ivuxolimab. Adults with locally advanced or metastatic melanoma, renal cell, hepatocellular, or head and neck squamous cell carcinoma were enrolled in the trial. Before TCR sequencing, CD4+ T cells and CD8+ T cells from peripheral blood were sorted into separate populations. The data were taken from a study of OX40 agonist ivuxolimab in advanced cancers. For context, the study as a whole: Ivuxolimab was an agonistic, fully human IgG2 monoclonal antibody directed against OX40 (CD134), a costimulatory receptor. Partial responses occurred in three dose-escalation patients, of whom one had hepatocellular carcinoma and two had cutaneous melanoma. The paper reports the monotherapy dose-escalation portion (N of about 47 patients) of the phase I ivuxolimab trial. In the dose-escalation cohort, around 80% of patients were male, and the mean age was around 60 years with a range of roughly 23 to 79. Patients were allowed to have had prior anti-PD-1, anti-PD-L1 or anti-CTLA-4 therapy, and around 40% of the dose-escalation patients had previously received checkpoint inhibitors. The point of sequencing TCRbeta in the periphery was to test whether ivuxolimab changed TCR sequence diversity and drove clonal T-cell expansion. Of the 50 to 55 patients in dose escalation, approximately 20 had hepatocellular carcinoma, around 15 had melanoma, 9 had renal cell carcinoma and 9 had head and neck cancer. Intravenous ivuxolimab was administered to patients every 2 weeks at six dose levels: 0.01, 0.1, 0.3, 1.5, 3 and 10 mg/kg. Points the paper makes about the study in general: In partial responders in the 0.1-3.0 mg/kg groups, normalized peripheral clonal expansion was found to be among the lowest, especially among CD8+ T cells. At doses of 0.1 to 3.0 mg/kg, clonal expansion of both CD4+ and CD8+ T cells in blood was seen between baseline and week 6. The antigen specificity of the peripheral T cells that underwent clonal expansion was not determined. Low levels of normalized T-cell clonal expansion were also seen in some patients who did not respond. After ivuxolimab, more expanded clones were found on average in CD8+ T cells than in CD4+ T cells.

Genomic DNA was extracted from sorted cells for sequencing of the TCRbeta CDR3 region. The immunoSEQ Assay was used to sequence the TCRbeta CDR3 regions. TCRdb took this table from immuneACCESS and kept in-frame rearrangements with V and J called. Such tables lack part of the clones; where checked against another copy, unresolved V genes explain under half of the gap, and the rest is unexplained. The sample has about 76,000 clones on record, about 89% of them singletons. 10% to 15% of the sample goes to the ten largest clones. At the junction V is shortened by 7 bases and J by 3 bases; bases outside the gene matches: 1. There are 12 amino acids in the CDR3, from cysteine to phenylalanine inclusive. The sequence is cut down to CDR3 DNA, 36 bases in frame from base 1. Sequences LNHDA (CDR1) and SQIVND (CDR2) are obtained from the germline V gene (reference sequence).

This specimen was CD4+ or CD8+ T cells sorted from blood, taken in a trial of the OX40 agonist ivuxolimab. Recombination joined TRBV19 with TRBJ1-1, and 8 bases in between align with TRBD1. This clonotype was obtained from an adult with an advanced solid tumor such as melanoma, head and neck, liver or kidney cancer. The CDR3 amino acid sequence is: CASKTGDTEAFF. The nucleotide sequence is TGTGCCAGTAAGACAGGGGACACTGAAGCTTTCTTT.